This T cell receptor beta chain was sequenced during a study of blood T cell repertoires in COVID-19. This CDR3 spans 13 amino acids. V was clipped by 2 bases and J by 3 bases, with 8 bases between them. The V gene's germline CDR1 is MDHEN and CDR2 SYDVKM. The authors' processing: Scientists estimated how many nucleated cells there were by amplifying reference gene primers. TCRdb's copy holds only in-frame clones and misses some; the assay was immunoSEQ multiplex PCR. V, J and clone size are those of that table, while D and trimming were read from the DNA. The profile covers about 300,000 clones, with around nine tenths appearing a single time and 1% to 1.3% taken by the ten largest. Enrollees, roughly 18 to 90 years old, lived in 24 US areas. Participant-reported clinical history was the basis for cohort assignment.

This chain joins TRBV28 and TRBJ2-7; D call uncertain. The source is a woman aged 30 to 39 who had recovered from COVID-19. The sequenced material came from PBMCs or T cells enriched from blood (not recorded which). The DNA of the CDR3 is TGTGCCAGCAGTTTAATTCAGAACTACGAGCAGTACTTC. Translated: CASSLIQNYEQYF.